This TCR beta chain was captured by sequencing in a study of beta chain features in type 1 diabetes. Study-wide points: Compared with healthy donors, patients appeared to share more similar naive, central memory and regulatory TCRB repertoires. Sequencing from cDNA could over-represent high-TCR-expressing cells.

For this clone: Its antigen remains unidentified. Distinct nucleotide sequences in the sample also encode this CDR3.

Reverse transcribing all isolated RNA meant expressed TCRB transcripts were sequenced. Libraries were prepared by immunoSEQ multiplex PCR; TCRdb keeps only in-frame clonotypes and omits some of them. The table lists approximately 140,000 clones, 40% to 60% of them singletons. Purity exceeding 95% was reached by all sorted populations. The CDR3 extends over 13 amino acids. Germline loops: CDR1 MDHEN, CDR2 SYDVKM. V was clipped by 2 bases and J by 2 bases, with 6 bases between them. Material for sequencing was Tregs from blood. The chain links TRBV28 to TRBJ1-2, with D tentatively TRBD1 (5 bases). This TCR came from a young man in good health. The CDR3 DNA reads TGTGCCAGCAGTTTAGGGGGGAACTATGGCTACACCTTC. Translated: CASSLGGNYGYTF.